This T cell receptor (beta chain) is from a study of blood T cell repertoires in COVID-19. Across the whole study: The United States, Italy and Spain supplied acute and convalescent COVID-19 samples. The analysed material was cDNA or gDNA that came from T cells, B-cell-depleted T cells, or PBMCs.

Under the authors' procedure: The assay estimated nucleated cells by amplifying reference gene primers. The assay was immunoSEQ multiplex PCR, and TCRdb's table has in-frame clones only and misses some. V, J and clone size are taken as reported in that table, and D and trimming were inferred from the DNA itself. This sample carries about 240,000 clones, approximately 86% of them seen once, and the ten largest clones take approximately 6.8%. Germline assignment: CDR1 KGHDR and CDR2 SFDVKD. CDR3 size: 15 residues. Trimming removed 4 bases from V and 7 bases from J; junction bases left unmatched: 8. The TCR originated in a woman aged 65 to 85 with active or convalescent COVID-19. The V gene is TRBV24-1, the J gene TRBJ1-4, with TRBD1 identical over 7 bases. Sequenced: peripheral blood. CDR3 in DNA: TGTGCCACCAGTGACCCGACAGGGTCGGGTGAAAAACTGTTTTTT. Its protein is CATSDPTGSGEKLFF.